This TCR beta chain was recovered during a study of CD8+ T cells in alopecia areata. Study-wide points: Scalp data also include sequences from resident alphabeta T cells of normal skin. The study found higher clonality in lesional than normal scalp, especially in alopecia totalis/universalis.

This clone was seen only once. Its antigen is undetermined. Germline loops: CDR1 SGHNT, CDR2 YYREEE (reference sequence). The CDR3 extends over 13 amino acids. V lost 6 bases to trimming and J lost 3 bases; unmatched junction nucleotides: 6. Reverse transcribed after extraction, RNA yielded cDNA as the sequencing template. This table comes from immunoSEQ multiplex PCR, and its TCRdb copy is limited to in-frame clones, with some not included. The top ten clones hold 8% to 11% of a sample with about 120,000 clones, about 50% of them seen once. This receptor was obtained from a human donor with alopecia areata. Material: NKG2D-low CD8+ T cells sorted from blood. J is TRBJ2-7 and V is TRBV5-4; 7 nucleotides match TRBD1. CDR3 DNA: TGTGCCAGCAAGTCCGGGACAGACTACGAGCAGTACTTC. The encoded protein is CASKSGTDYEQYF.